The T cell receptor (beta chain) under discussion was sequenced for a study of cytomegalovirus exposure and HLA in healthy donors. Study-wide points: According to a later analysis, most TCR beta chains associated with CMV appeared HLA-restricted. Altogether, 160 or so TCR beta chains were recorded as cytomegalovirus-associated.

About this clone itself: Antigen unknown.

The germline V and J ends were trimmed by 6 bases and 4 bases, with 15 bases remaining between them. Germline V lookup: CDR1 MNHEY, CDR2 SVGAGI. This CDR3 spans 15 amino acids. Both 60 Vbeta primers and 13 Jbeta primers went into the PCR. Sequenced by immunoSEQ multiplex PCR; TCRdb stores in-frame clones only, minus some. The data show 200,000 or so clones, with 75% to 85% seen just once and 5.5% to 7% held by the top ten. The sample taken for sequencing was PBMCs. This sequence joins TRBV6-5 and TRBJ1-4; D is possibly TRBD1 (5 bases). The origin of this receptor is a woman aged 45-60 years in good health and CMV-seropositive. CDR3 sequence reads: CASRGLTVLNEKLFF. The CDR3 bases are TGTGCCAGCAGGGGGTTGACAGTCCTTAATGAAAAACTGTTTTTT.